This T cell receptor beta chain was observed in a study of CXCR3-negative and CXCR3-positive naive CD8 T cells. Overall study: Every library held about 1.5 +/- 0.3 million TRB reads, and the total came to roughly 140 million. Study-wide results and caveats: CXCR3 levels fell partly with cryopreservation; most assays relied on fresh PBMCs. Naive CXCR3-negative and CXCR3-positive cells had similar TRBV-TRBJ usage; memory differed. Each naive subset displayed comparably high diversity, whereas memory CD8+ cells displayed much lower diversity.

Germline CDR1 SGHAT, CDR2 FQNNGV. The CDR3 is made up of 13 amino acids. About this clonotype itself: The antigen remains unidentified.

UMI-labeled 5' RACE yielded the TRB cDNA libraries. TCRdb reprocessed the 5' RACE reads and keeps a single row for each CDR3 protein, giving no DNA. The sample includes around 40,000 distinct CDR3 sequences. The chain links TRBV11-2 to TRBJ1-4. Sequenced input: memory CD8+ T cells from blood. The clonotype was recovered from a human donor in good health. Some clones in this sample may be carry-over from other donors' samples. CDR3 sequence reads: CASREAPNEKLFF.